This T cell receptor (beta chain) derives from a study of response to subunit inactivated influenza vaccine. In this sample, this clonotype turned up many times. The antigen is undetermined. Study-wide results and caveats: Authors suggested few new T cells are recruited by each seasonal influenza vaccination.

TCRdb re-called the RT-PCR reads through MiXCR, storing one row per CDR3 protein. The sample shows 500,000 to 650,000 distinct CDR3 sequences, 6.5% to 8% of them seen only once. V lost 1 base, J lost 7 bases, and 10 bases lay in between. This CDR3 has 14 residues. The chain employs TRBV12-3 or TRBV12-4 and TRBJ1-4; maybe TRBD1 (5 bases). Sample: PBMCs from blood, taken 23 to 25 months after vaccination. The sequence came from a man between 50 and 75 years old who received an inactivated influenza vaccine. The CDR3 region is CASSLDGGGEKLFF. The CDR3 DNA is TGTGCCAGCAGTTTAGACGGGGGTGGTGAAAAACTGTTTTTT.